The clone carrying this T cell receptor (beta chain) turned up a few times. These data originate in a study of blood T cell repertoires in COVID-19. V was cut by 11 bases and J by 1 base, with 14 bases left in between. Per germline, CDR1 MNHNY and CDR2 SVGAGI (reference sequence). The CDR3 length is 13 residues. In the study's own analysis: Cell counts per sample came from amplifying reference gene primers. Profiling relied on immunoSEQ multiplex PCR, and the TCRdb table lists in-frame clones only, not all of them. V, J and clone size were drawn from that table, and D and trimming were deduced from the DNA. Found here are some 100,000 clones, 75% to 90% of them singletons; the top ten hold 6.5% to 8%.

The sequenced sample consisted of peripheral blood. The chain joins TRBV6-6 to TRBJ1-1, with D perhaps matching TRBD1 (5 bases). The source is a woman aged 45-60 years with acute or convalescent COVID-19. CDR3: CALKAGGNTEAFF. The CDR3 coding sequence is TGTGCCTTAAAAGCGGGGGGGAACACTGAAGCTTTCTTT.